Presented here are 3 T cell receptor beta chains from one specimen sequenced in a study of control samples from healthy donors and cancer patients. Data came from immunoSEQ multiplex PCR; TCRdb stores just in-frame clones and leaves some out. The table includes about 73,000 clones, nearly 90% detected once. Material: PBMCs. These receptors all come from a man aged 55 to 70 with lung cancer.

This chain joins TRBV7-2 and TRBJ2-6; unclear D gene. V lost 1 base and J lost 1, with 2 bases in between. The CDR3 loop spans 14 amino acids. CDR1 and CDR2 (germline): SGHTA, FQGNSA. CDR3 amino acids: CASSLDSGANVLTF. CDR3 coding DNA: TGTGCCAGCAGCTTAGATTCTGGGGCCAACGTCCTGACTTTC. The full variable domain, its missing parts supplied by reference TRBV7-2 and TRBJ2-6, is GAGVSQSPSNKVTEKGKDVELRCDPISGHTALYWYRQSLGQGLEFLIYFQGNSAPDKSGLPSDRFSAERTGGSVSTLTIQRTQQEDSAVYLCASSLDSGANVLTFGAGSRLTVL.

This chain uses TRBV6-1 with TRBJ2-3; TRBD2 agrees at 7 bases. The trim removed 2 bases at V and 4 bases at J, leaving 3 bases unmatched. The CDR3 length is 14 residues. Germline V CDR1 and CDR2: MNHNS, SASEGT. The chain's CDR3 is CASSERLAADTQYF. CDR3 bases: TGTGCCAGCAGTGAAAGACTAGCAGCAGATACGCAGTATTTT.

The chain is built from TRBV10-2 and TRBJ2-5; possible D gene TRBD2, 5 bases. In germline, CDR1 is WSHSY, CDR2 SAAADI. V was cut by 2 bases and J by 5 bases, with 9 bases left in between. The CDR3 contains 13 residues. In DNA form, the CDR3 reads TGCGCCAGCAGTGAGACCAGGAGGGAGACCCAGTACTTC. Translating it yields CASSETRRETQYF.